This T cell receptor (beta chain) was sequenced for a study of CD8 T cells in Susac syndrome. TCR beta sequencing covered blood CD8+ and CD4+ T cells. The RNA, about 0.45 to 1 ug, was put through reverse transcription using random hexamers. The amplification used immunoSEQ multiplex PCR on TCR beta CDR3; it spanned 54 Vbeta and 13 Jbeta. TCRdb reprocessed the immunoSEQ multiplex PCR reads with MiXCR, giving one entry per CDR3 protein. The table has 70,000 or so distinct CDR3 sequences, over 85% seen once. The trim removed 5 bases at V and 5 bases at J, leaving 10 bases unmatched. The CDR3 consists of 14 residues. The germline CDR1 and CDR2 sequences are SQVTM and ANQGSEA.

The sequenced material came from CD8+ T cells from PBMCs. The rearrangement links TRBV29-1 to TRBJ2-7; 9 nucleotides agree with TRBD1. The TCR originated in a human donor with multiple sclerosis. The CDR3: CSVLPGQGPHEQYF. Here the CDR3 DNA reads TGCAGCGTTTTACCGGGACAGGGTCCTCACGAGCAGTACTTC.